This T cell receptor beta chain comes out of a study of T cell changes during pregnancy in multiple sclerosis. Germline V gene lookup returns CDR1 LNHDA and CDR2 SQIVND (reference sequence). With V trimmed by 3 bases and J by 2 bases, 9 bases remained unmatched. CDR3 length equals 17 residues. Sequenced by immunoSEQ multiplex PCR; TCRdb stores in-frame clones only, minus some. Here the sample spans under 70,000 clones, over 80% being singletons. The sample was CD4+ T cells from peripheral blood mononuclear cells, taken in the first trimester of pregnancy. The TCR originated in a female donor with multiple sclerosis, enrolled in a pregnancy study. The V gene is TRBV19, the J gene TRBJ2-2, with 7 positions matching TRBD1. CDR3 nucleotides: TGTGCCAGTAGTATCGCCTCCGGGACAGCCAACACCGGGGAGCTGTTTTTT. Translating gives CASSIASGTANTGELFF.